The 25 T cell receptor beta chains given below trace back to one sample, sequenced in a study of Ad26.COV2.S vaccination and SARS-CoV-2 variants. Specified treatment: over 15 received Ad26.COV2.S at low or high dose, single or two shots; several received placebo; per-sample allocation not given. Samples were taken on day 63 after the first vaccine or placebo injection. TCRdb's table, derived via immunoSEQ multiplex PCR, lists solely in-frame clones and lacks some. Among around 300,000 clones, roughly 88% were seen once, and the ten largest hold roughly 6%. Sequenced here: peripheral blood, sampled in a trial of Ad26.COV2.S vaccine versus placebo. These receptors all stem from a person aged 18-60 years who received the Ad26.COV2.S COVID-19 vaccine or a placebo.

A remark on this clone: Within the sample, other DNA sequences also encode this same CDR3. The V call is TRBV19, the J call TRBJ1-1; TRBD1 matches at 7 bases. The CDR3 is made up of 13 amino acids. V lost 0 bases, J lost 6 bases, and 1 base stayed unmatched. Germline assignment: CDR1 LNHDA and CDR2 SQIVND (reference sequence). CDR3 nucleotides: TGTGCCAGTAGTATAGACGACAGGGCTGAAGCTTTCTTT. Protein product: CASSIDDRAEAFF.

The chain joins TRBV6-5 to TRBJ2-1, with TRBD2 identical over 7 bases. V was pared by 0 bases and J by 5 bases, with 7 bases of the junction left unmatched. In germline, CDR1 is MNHEY, CDR2 SVGAGI. This CDR3 contains 16 residues. The CDR3 region is CASSYSRLAANNEQFF. DNA for the CDR3: TGTGCCAGCAGTTACTCGCGTCTAGCGGCGAACAATGAGCAGTTCTTC.

In this sample, this clone turned up once. The chain is built from TRBV4-1 and TRBJ1-4, with D hard to call. Trimming pared 1 base from V and 6 bases from J, leaving 9 bases between. The CDR3 has 14 amino acids. CDR1 MGHRA and CDR2 YSYEKL come from the germline V gene. CDR3 region: CASSQAEGYEKLFF. DNA of the CDR3: TGCGCCAGCAGCCAAGCGGAAGGGTATGAAAAACTGTTTTTT.

V is TRBV6-2 or TRBV6-3 and J is TRBJ1-5; D uncertain. The ends were cut back, 2 bases at V and 3 bases at J, with 8 bases in the middle. The CDR3 runs 14 residues. The germline V gene has CDR1 MNHEY and CDR2 SVGEGT. CDR3 region: CASSYPSLNQPQHF. The CDR3 coding sequence is TGTGCCAGCAGTTACCCCTCCCTCAATCAGCCCCAGCATTTT.

This clone showed up just once. CDR3 coding DNA: TGTGCCAGCAGCGCATACACAGATACGCAGTATTTT. Amino acid sequence: CASSAYTDTQYF. The V and J genes are TRBV9 and TRBJ2-3; D gene ambiguous. With 3 bases removed from V and 2 bases from J, the gap between germline ends came to 4 bases. Germline CDR1 and CDR2: SGDLS and YYNGEE. The CDR3 has 12 residues.

This clone was recorded once. The chain links TRBV7-6 to TRBJ2-1, with D perhaps TRBD2 (6 bases). Germline assignment: CDR1 SGHVS and CDR2 FNYEAQ. Trimming removed 5 bases at V and 0 bases at J, with 17 bases between. The CDR3 sequence is 17 residues long. The CDR3 bases are TGTGCCAGCAGCCCGGTATTTGGGGGGAGCTCCTACAATGAGCAGTTCTTC. Translating gives CASSPVFGGSSYNEQFF.

The rearrangement links TRBV20-1 to TRBJ2-1, with D possibly TRBD2 on 6 matching bases. Germline assignment: CDR1 DFQATT and CDR2 SNEGSKA (reference sequence). Trimming pared 3 bases from V and 7 bases from J, leaving 22 bases between. This CDR3 is 16 amino acids long. The CDR3 region has the DNA TGCAGTGCTAGTTTTAGGTTCGGGATTCGGGAGAATGAGCAGTTCTTC. The encoded protein is CSASFRFGIRENEQFF.

This clone was picked up a small number of times. This chain connects TRBV10-2 to TRBJ2-3; D is undetermined. Trimming shortened V by 7 bases and J by 6 bases, and 11 bases separated the two germline ends. Germline-derived CDR1 and CDR2 are WSHSY and SAAADI. The CDR3 sequence is 12 residues long. The CDR3 region has the DNA TGCGCCAGCATGGGAATCGTGGATACGCAGTATTTT. It is translated as CASMGIVDTQYF.

V usage is TRBV9 and J usage is TRBJ1-6, with a weak D call TRBD1 (6 bases). The CDR3 length is 13 residues. V shed 0 bases and J shed 9 bases, with 7 bases lying between them. Germline loops: CDR1 SGDLS, CDR2 YYNGEE. CDR3 coding DNA: TGTGCCAGCAGCGTAGGGACAGTTTCACCCCTCCACTTT. Amino acid sequence: CASSVGTVSPLHF.

V gene TRBV19 combines with J gene TRBJ1-2; 10 nucleotides align to TRBD1. Trimming at V came to 5 bases and at J to 1 base, leaving 13 bases not matched to a gene. In germline, CDR1 is LNHDA, CDR2 SQIVND (reference sequence). There are 18 residues in the CDR3. CDR3 DNA sequence: TGTGCCAGTAGTGTGAGTCCCGGGACAGGGGTCGGTAACTATGGCTACACCTTC. It translates to CASSVSPGTGVGNYGYTF. Together with reference TRBV19 and TRBJ1-2, the CDR3 gives the full variable domain: DGGITQSPKYLFRKEGQNVTLSCEQNLNHDAMYWYRQDPGQGLRLIYYSQIVNDFQKGDIAEGYSVSREKKESFPLTVTSAQKNPTAFYLCASSVSPGTGVGNYGYTFGSGTRLTVV.

The chain joins TRBV27 to TRBJ1-2, with D perhaps TRBD1 (5 bases). The CDR3 extends over 14 amino acids. The V end lost 5 bases, the J end lost 5 bases, and 15 bases lay between the germline ends. Per the germline V gene, CDR1 is MNHEY and CDR2 is SMNVEV (reference sequence). The CDR3 DNA is TGTGCCAGCAGTCCCACGGGCAGGGTTTATGGCTACACCTTC. Its translation is CASSPTGRVYGYTF.

The DNA for the CDR3 is TGTGCCAGCAGGAACCCGGGACAGACCTATGGCTACACCTTC. Encoded protein: CASRNPGQTYGYTF. The chain recombines TRBV6-5 with TRBJ1-2; TRBD1 agrees at 7 bases. V lost 6 bases to trimming and J lost 4 bases; unmatched junction nucleotides: 8. CDR1 is MNHEY and CDR2 is SVGAGI in the germline V gene. CDR3 size: 14 residues.

The chain links TRBV9 to TRBJ2-7; D remains ambiguous. CDR3 size: 14 residues. Per the germline V gene, CDR1 is SGDLS and CDR2 is YYNGEE. With 2 bases removed from V and 5 bases from J, the gap between germline ends came to 14 bases. Here the CDR3 DNA reads TGTGCCAGCAGCGTCTCCACCGGTGAGGACGAGCAGTACTTC. As protein: CASSVSTGEDEQYF.

This clone appeared a few times. The J gene is TRBJ1-1, the V gene TRBV9; D is uncertain. Trimming pared 4 bases from V and 0 bases from J, leaving 13 bases between. The CDR3 sequence is 15 residues long. The germline V gene has CDR1 SGDLS and CDR2 YYNGEE. CDR3 in amino acids: CASSPPLGMNTEAFF. Here the CDR3 DNA reads TGTGCCAGCAGCCCCCCTCTGGGAATGAACACTGAAGCTTTCTTT.

The gene calls are TRBV4-3 and TRBJ2-7, with a possible D match to TRBD1 (5 bases). V dropped 3 bases and J dropped 3 bases, with 21 bases sitting between them. Germline V gives CDR1 LGHNA, CDR2 YSLEER. The CDR3 is made up of 17 amino acids. CDR3 region: CASSQEVQGRGFYEQYF. CDR3 coding DNA: TGCGCCAGCAGCCAGGAAGTTCAGGGAAGGGGCTTCTACGAGCAGTACTTC.

The chain uses TRBV5-1 and TRBJ2-5; TRBD2 matches at 13 bases. The CDR3 has 16 amino acids. With V trimmed by 4 bases and J by 5 bases, 8 bases remained unmatched. Germline V lookup: CDR1 SGHRS, CDR2 YFSETQ. The CDR3 loop reads CASSIGTSGNRETQYF. DNA for the CDR3: TGCGCCAGCAGCATTGGGACTAGCGGGAACAGGGAGACCCAGTACTTC. The whole variable domain, filled in from reference TRBV5-1 and TRBJ2-5, reads KAGVTQTPRYLIKTRGQQVTLSCSPISGHRSVSWYQQTPGQGLQFLFEYFSETQRNKGNFPGRFSGRQFSNSRSEMNVSTLELGDSALYLCASSIGTSGNRETQYFGPGTRLLVL.

The rearrangement links TRBV6-2 or TRBV6-3 to TRBJ2-5; the match to TRBD2 covers 13 bases. J gave up 5 bases and V 0 bases, and 12 bases lay outside the gene matches. CDR1 MNHEY and CDR2 SVGEGT come from the germline V gene. The CDR3 is 19 residues long. CDR3 DNA: TGTGCCAGCAGTTACTCCAGGGCACTAGCGGGAGGGCCCCAGGAGACCCAGTACTTC. Protein product: CASSYSRALAGGPQETQYF.

The chain carries TRBV30 and TRBJ1-2; TRBD1 aligns across 7 bases. Germline CDR1 and CDR2: GTSNPN and SVGIG (reference sequence). The CDR3 consists of 10 residues. J was trimmed by 6 bases and V by 6 bases; bases with no gene match: 1. The chain's CDR3 is CACDRDGYTF. CDR3 DNA: TGTGCCTGTGACAGGGATGGCTACACCTTC.

The rearrangement joins TRBV6-2 or TRBV6-3 to TRBJ1-6, with 7 bases aligning to TRBD1. With 5 bases clipped from V and 0 bases from J, the junction kept 7 bases outside the gene matches. The CDR3 runs to 17 residues. The germline CDR1 and CDR2 sequences are MNHEY and SVGEGT. CDR3 region: CASSGQVTSSYNSPLHF. CDR3 nucleotides: TGTGCCAGCAGTGGACAGGTGACGAGCTCCTATAATTCACCCCTCCACTTT.

The chain employs TRBV5-1 and TRBJ2-5; TRBD2 matches at 7 bases. CDR3 length equals 15 residues. The germline V gene encodes CDR1 SGHRS and CDR2 YFSETQ. With 4 bases clipped from V and 1 base from J, the junction kept 7 bases outside the gene matches. CDR3 DNA: TGCGCCAGCAGCGCCGACGGACTAGGCCAAGAGACCCAGTACTTC. Its protein product is CASSADGLGQETQYF.

This chain links TRBV20-1 with TRBJ1-3, with D possibly being TRBD1 (5 bases). This CDR3 contains 13 residues. From germline, CDR1 is DFQATT and CDR2 SNEGSKA (reference sequence). V was clipped by 3 bases and J by 4 bases, with 10 bases between them. Written as DNA, the CDR3 is TGCAGTGCTAGTATGGACATAGGAAACACCATATATTTT. The encoded protein is CSASMDIGNTIYF.

The DNA for the CDR3 is TGTGCCAGCAGTGAAGGGGAAAAACTGTTTTTT. It yields the protein CASSEGEKLFF. V and J are TRBV25-1 and TRBJ1-4; D gene ambiguous. This CDR3 contains 11 residues. Germline V gene lookup returns CDR1 MGHDK and CDR2 SYGVNS. V dropped 2 bases and J dropped 8 bases, with 3 bases sitting between them.

V gene TRBV6-6 combines with J gene TRBJ1-6, with a weak D call TRBD1 (6 bases). V gave up 6 bases and J gave up 5 bases, with 14 bases separating them. This CDR3 has 15 amino acids. Germline V gene lookup returns CDR1 MNHNY and CDR2 SVGAGI (reference sequence). The CDR3: CASSPYGGDNSPLHF. The CDR3 nucleotides read TGTGCCAGCAGCCCCTATGGGGGCGATAATTCACCCCTCCACTTT.

The chain couples TRBV9 to TRBJ1-4; no reliable D call. Germline lookup yields CDR1 SGDLS and CDR2 YYNGEE. The CDR3 sequence is 16 residues long. The ends were cut back, 0 bases at V and 2 bases at J, with 11 bases in the middle. For the CDR3, the DNA is TGTGCCAGCAGCGTAGGGCCACCCCTCACTAATGAAAAACTGTTTTTT. Translating gives CASSVGPPLTNEKLFF.

The genes are TRBV19 and TRBJ1-4, with 8 bases aligning to TRBD1. CDR3 length equals 16 residues. V trimming: 2 bases; J trimming: 3 bases; junction bases outside the gene matches: 5. Germline CDR1 is LNHDA and CDR2 is SQIVND (reference sequence). The chain's CDR3 is CASSIFPGGPNEKLFF. CDR3 in DNA: TGTGCCAGTAGTATATTCCCAGGGGGCCCTAATGAAAAACTGTTTTTT.